A single sample is the source of the 31 T cell receptor beta chains below, sequenced in a study of T cell responses to AZD1222 COVID-19 vaccine. The repertoire was sequenced with immunoSEQ multiplex PCR; TCRdb's copy has only in-frame clones and lacks some. The table has 95,000 to 110,000 clones, roughly 91% seen once. The sequencing used peripheral blood, collected on day 0 of AZD1222 vaccination. The source of these receptors is an adult in good health.

The chain uses TRBV4-1 and TRBJ1-2; TRBD1 is a possible D gene (5 bases). The V end lost 1 base, the J end lost 3 bases, and 12 bases lay between the germline ends. CDR1 is MGHRA, CDR2 YSYEKL, per germline. The CDR3 length is 15 residues. CDR3: CASSQVYGADYGYTF. The DNA of the CDR3 is TGCGCCAGCAGCCAAGTTTACGGGGCCGACTATGGCTACACCTTC.

The genes are TRBV2 and TRBJ2-7; the match to TRBD1 covers 8 bases. V shed 10 bases and J 3 bases; nucleotides not matched to a gene: 8. CDR3 size: 13 residues. Germline CDR1 reads SNHLY; CDR2 reads FYNNEI. CDR3 protein: CATGVGQGYEQYF. The CDR3 DNA reads TGTGCCACAGGGGTCGGACAGGGCTACGAGCAGTACTTC. The entire variable domain, with the rest obtained from reference TRBV2 and TRBJ2-7, is as follows: EPEVTQTPSHQVTQMGQEVILRCVPISNHLYFYWYRQILGQKVEFLVSFYNNEISEKSEIFDDQFSVERPDGSNFTLKIRSTKLEDSAMYFCATGVGQGYEQYFGPGTRLTVT.

CDR3 amino acids: CASSLWGGNEQFF. For the CDR3, the DNA is TGTGCCAGCTCGCTGTGGGGAGGTAATGAGCAGTTCTTC. This sequence joins TRBV7-9 and TRBJ2-1, with D possibly TRBD2 on 6 matching bases. The CDR3 is 13 residues long. The V end was cut by 8 bases, the J end by 7 bases, with 15 bases between. Looked up from germline, CDR1 is SEHNR and CDR2 is FQNEAQ (reference sequence).

The V and J genes are TRBV5-1 and TRBJ1-1; TRBD1 matches at 11 bases. V dropped 4 bases and J dropped 0; count of bases not matched to a gene: 11. Germline CDR1 and CDR2: SGHRS and YFSETQ. CDR3 size: 18 residues. Here the CDR3 reads CASSGGDRGSVVNTEAFF. In DNA form, the CDR3 reads TGCGCCAGCAGCGGCGGGGACAGGGGGTCGGTGGTGAACACTGAAGCTTTCTTT.

This rearrangement joins TRBV30 to TRBJ1-5; 9 bases line up with TRBD1. This CDR3 has 15 residues. With V trimmed by 3 bases and J by 6 bases, 9 bases remained unmatched. Looked up from germline, CDR1 is GTSNPN and CDR2 is SVGIG (reference sequence). The CDR3, as DNA: TGTGCCTGGAGGGCCGAGGGACAGGGAAGTCAGCCCCAGCATTTT. It yields the protein CAWRAEGQGSQPQHF. The entire variable domain, with the rest obtained from reference TRBV30 and TRBJ1-5, is as follows: SQTIHQWPATLVQPVGSPLSLECTVEGTSNPNLYWYRQAAGRGLQLLFYSVGIGQISSEVPQNLSASRPQDRQFILSSKKLLLSDSGFYLCAWRAEGQGSQPQHFGDGTRLSIL.

The chain has TRBV19 and TRBJ2-1, with D perhaps matching TRBD2 (6 bases). Trimming stripped 4 bases from V and 3 bases from J, with 16 bases between. Germline CDR1 LNHDA, CDR2 SQIVND (reference sequence). The CDR3 spans 16 residues. The DNA of the CDR3 is TGTGCCAGTAGTACACCCTGGAGCGGGCGCTACAATGAGCAGTTCTTC. This gives the protein CASSTPWSGRYNEQFF.

The genes are TRBV6-5 and TRBJ2-2; no firm D call. Germline lookup yields CDR1 MNHEY and CDR2 SVGAGI. The CDR3 is made up of 15 amino acids. V dropped 5 bases and J dropped 6 bases, with 16 bases sitting between them. Written as DNA, the CDR3 is TGTGCCAGCAGTAGGAAAGATATTAAGGCCGGGGAGCTGTTTTTT. Translating it yields CASSRKDIKAGELFF.

The chain links TRBV25-1 to TRBJ1-4; perhaps TRBD1 as D (5 bases). Germline CDR1 MGHDK, CDR2 SYGVNS. V lost 2 bases and J 7 bases, leaving 14 bases between the germline ends. The CDR3 spans 15 residues. CDR3 residues: CASSEPGDGFEKLFF. DNA for the CDR3: TGTGCCAGCAGTGAACCCGGGGACGGATTTGAAAAACTGTTTTTT.

J is TRBJ2-7 and V is TRBV7-2; the match to TRBD1 covers 9 bases. Germline-derived CDR1 and CDR2 are SGHTA and FQGNSA. This CDR3 comprises 15 residues. Germline trimming cut 0 bases from V and 1 base from J; bases unmatched to any gene: 1. In DNA, the CDR3 is TGTGCCAGCAGCTTAGCTGGGACAGGGTCCTACGAGCAGTACTTC. It translates to CASSLAGTGSYEQYF.

The rearrangement links TRBV19 to TRBJ2-7; D may correspond to TRBD1 or TRBD2 (5 bases each). V was trimmed by 3 bases and J by 2 bases, leaving 17 bases between them. Germline CDR1 and CDR2: LNHDA and SQIVND (reference sequence). The CDR3 has 16 residues. CDR3 DNA: TGTGCCAGTAGTATCGCGCCGGGGCGGGCGGCCTACGAGCAGTACTTC. It codes for CASSIAPGRAAYEQYF.

The rearrangement links TRBV5-1 to TRBJ2-7; 8 nucleotides agree with TRBD1. From germline, CDR1 is SGHRS and CDR2 YFSETQ. The V segment lost 0 bases and the J segment 7 bases; nucleotides outside the gene matches: 3. There are 13 residues in the CDR3. CDR3 DNA: TGCGCCAGCAGCTTGGGACAGGGGTGGGAGCAGTACTTC. Its protein is CASSLGQGWEQYF.

The chain carries TRBV7-3 and TRBJ2-1; D not resolved. The CDR3 covers 13 residues. The germline CDR1 and CDR2 sequences are SGHTA and FQGTGA. Trimming cost V 5 bases and J 10 bases, with 15 bases left between them. The CDR3 reads CASSPVGFSEQFF. Written as DNA, the CDR3 is TGTGCCAGCAGCCCAGTTGGGTTTTCAGAGCAGTTCTTC.

This chain connects TRBV5-6 to TRBJ1-1; D unresolved. There are 14 residues in the CDR3. Trimming removed 7 bases from V and 1 base from J, with 14 bases in between. Looked up from germline, CDR1 is SGHDT and CDR2 is YYEEEE. The CDR3 DNA sequence: TGTGCCAGCGGCGATTATGGTGGGAACACTGAAGCTTTCTTT. Encoded protein: CASGDYGGNTEAFF.

V and J are TRBV7-2 and TRBJ1-2; possible D gene TRBD1, 5 bases. The V and J ends lost 5 bases and 1 base respectively, with 8 bases between them. The germline V gene encodes CDR1 SGHTA and CDR2 FQGNSA. This CDR3 comprises 13 residues. CDR3 loop: CASSQDSNYGYTF. The CDR3 DNA sequence: TGTGCCAGCAGCCAAGACAGTAACTATGGCTACACCTTC.

The chain employs TRBV9 and TRBJ1-5, with 7 bases identical to TRBD1. CDR1 and CDR2 from the germline V gene are SGDLS and YYNGEE. Trimming cost V 5 bases and J 4 bases; bases outside gene matches: 6. This CDR3 comprises 14 residues. For the CDR3, the DNA is TGTGCCAGCAGTCCGGGACAGCCAAATCAGCCCCAGCATTTT. The encoded protein is CASSPGQPNQPQHF. The full variable domain, in which reference TRBV9 and TRBJ1-5 provide the parts outside the CDR3, is DSGVTQTPKHLITATGQRVTLRCSPRSGDLSVYWYQQSLDQGLQFLIQYYNGEERAKGNILERFSAQQFPDLHSELNLSSLELGDSALYFCASSPGQPNQPQHFGDGTRLSIL.

The CDR3 spells CASSHGLGNTEAFF. For the CDR3, the DNA is TGCGCCAGCAGCCATGGCCTGGGGAACACTGAAGCTTTCTTT. This rearrangement joins TRBV4-1 to TRBJ1-1; D is unresolved. CDR3 length: 14 amino acids. Trimming removed 3 bases at V and 1 base at J, with 9 bases between. CDR1 is MGHRA, CDR2 YSYEKL, per germline.

This chain connects TRBV20-1 to TRBJ2-7; possibly TRBD1 for D (6 bases). The CDR3 consists of 11 residues. CDR1 is DFQATT and CDR2 is SNEGSKA in the germline V gene (reference sequence). Trimming took 6 bases from V and 7 from J, leaving 13 bases between them. CDR3 protein: CSATQGWEQYF. As DNA, the CDR3 is TGCAGTGCAACCCAGGGGTGGGAGCAGTACTTC.

The rearrangement joins TRBV4-1 to TRBJ1-1; the D gene is possibly TRBD1 (5 bases). CDR3 length equals 16 residues. Per the germline V gene, CDR1 is MGHRA and CDR2 is YSYEKL. Trimming took 0 bases from V and 5 from J, leaving 16 bases between them. The CDR3 sequence is CASSQDFPTGGTEAFF. In DNA form, the CDR3 reads TGCGCCAGCAGCCAAGATTTCCCGACGGGGGGAACTGAAGCTTTCTTT.

The chain recombines TRBV27 with TRBJ1-2; weak D call: TRBD1 (5 bases). The CDR3 loop spans 16 amino acids. From germline, CDR1 is MNHEY and CDR2 SMNVEV (reference sequence). Trimming removed 4 bases from V and 7 bases from J, with 22 bases in between. The CDR3 loop is CASSWGRATGIRGYTF. CDR3 DNA: TGTGCCAGCAGTTGGGGCAGGGCGACGGGAATTCGTGGCTACACCTTC.

This clone is a singleton in its sample. This sequence joins TRBV19 and TRBJ1-5, with TRBD1 as a possible D gene (5 bases). V was clipped by 7 bases and J by 0 bases, with 13 bases between them. This CDR3 contains 15 residues. Germline values: CDR1 LNHDA, CDR2 SQIVND (reference sequence). The CDR3: CASTDSPYSNQPQHF. The CDR3 region has the DNA TGTGCCAGTACCGACAGTCCATATAGCAATCAGCCCCAGCATTTT.

The V gene is TRBV18, the J gene TRBJ2-7; possibly TRBD1 for D (6 bases). The CDR3 has 14 residues. The germline V gene encodes CDR1 KGHSH and CDR2 LQKENI. V was shortened by 2 bases and J by 3 bases, with 11 bases between the two germline ends. The CDR3 DNA is TGTGCCAGCTCACCAAGAACAGGGAACTACGAGCAGTACTTC. Amino acids: CASSPRTGNYEQYF.

CDR3 loop: CASSQGDRGQYSNQPQHF. The CDR3 nucleotides are TGTGCCAGCAGCCAAGGGGACAGGGGGCAATATAGCAATCAGCCCCAGCATTTT. The genes are TRBV16 and TRBJ1-5; TRBD1 agrees at 12 bases. The J segment lost 0 bases and the V segment lost 2 bases, leaving 5 bases of the junction unmatched. The CDR3 has 18 amino acids. Germline V gene sequence: CDR1 KGHSY, CDR2 FQNENV.

In this sample, this clone turned up once. The chain carries TRBV6-5 and TRBJ1-1, with D hard to call. The CDR3 runs to 14 residues. Per the germline V gene, CDR1 is MNHEY and CDR2 is SVGAGI. The ends were cut back, 8 bases at V and 4 bases at J, with 17 bases in the middle. This CDR3 reads CASVPLSGGTEAFF. Written as DNA, the CDR3 is TGTGCCAGCGTGCCCCTGTCGGGCGGCACTGAAGCTTTCTTT.

The chain employs TRBV28 and TRBJ1-5, with D unclear. The V gene's germline CDR1 is MDHEN and CDR2 SYDVKM. The CDR3 has 14 amino acids. Trimming pared 7 bases from V and 7 bases from J, leaving 17 bases between. The CDR3 region has the DNA TGTGCCAGCACCACACGGAGGGAGAGGCAGCCCCAGCATTTT. The encoded protein is CASTTRRERQPQHF.

The V and J genes are TRBV7-3 and TRBJ1-1; D uncertain. CDR1 is SGHTA and CDR2 is FQGTGA in the germline V gene. V lost 5 bases and J 4 bases, leaving 11 bases between the germline ends. This CDR3 has 13 residues. The CDR3 DNA is TGTGCCAGCAGCCCTGAGGCCCGCACTGAAGCTTTCTTT. Protein: CASSPEARTEAFF.

The chain couples TRBV29-1 to TRBJ2-7, with D unclear. This CDR3 has 11 residues. V lost 3 bases and J 6 bases, leaving 9 bases between the germline ends. Germline V gene data show CDR1 as SQVTM and CDR2 as ANQGSEA. The CDR3 loop is CSVEIGSEQYF. As DNA, the CDR3 is TGCAGCGTTGAGATCGGTTCCGAGCAGTACTTC.

The gene calls are TRBV6-5 and TRBJ2-2; D perhaps matches TRBD1 (6 bases). This CDR3 spans 14 amino acids. The V and J ends lost 6 bases and 5 bases respectively, with 13 bases between them. Germline V gene lookup returns CDR1 MNHEY and CDR2 SVGAGI. The CDR3 nucleotides read TGTGCCAGCAGAGGGGGTCCCGGTACCGGGGAGCTGTTTTTT. Translation gives CASRGGPGTGELFF.

The chain uses TRBV14 and TRBJ1-6, with D hard to call. CDR1 and CDR2 (germline): SGHDN, FVKESK. The CDR3 totals 15 residues. V gave up 2 bases and J gave up 9 bases, with 14 bases separating them. The CDR3 region is CASSQNRVLGSPLHF. Here the CDR3 DNA reads TGTGCCAGCAGCCAAAATCGGGTTTTAGGTTCACCCCTCCACTTT. Drawing the rest from reference TRBV14 and TRBJ1-6, the complete variable domain is EAGVTQFPSHSVIEKGQTVTLRCDPISGHDNLYWYRRVMGKEIKFLLHFVKESKQDESGMPNNRFLAERTGGTYSTLKVQPAELEDSGVYFCASSQNRVLGSPLHFGNGTRLTVT.

The chain uses TRBV3-1 (or the pseudogene TRBV3-2) and TRBJ1-1, with D unclear. Germline V gene data show CDR1 as LGHDT and CDR2 as YNNKEL (reference sequence). V shed 6 bases and J shed 4 bases, with 12 bases lying between them. The CDR3 length is 13 residues. The CDR3 nucleotides are TGTGCCAGCAGTTCAAAGGGCGTCACTGAAGCTTTCTTT. This encodes CASSSKGVTEAFF.

In DNA form, the CDR3 reads TGTGCCTGGAGTGCCCCACGGACAGCAACTAATGAAAAACTGTTTTTT. Amino acids: CAWSAPRTATNEKLFF. This chain joins TRBV30 and TRBJ1-4; D may be TRBD1 (6 bases). Germline V gives CDR1 GTSNPN, CDR2 SVGIG (reference sequence). The V end lost 1 base, the J end lost 0 bases, and 12 bases lay between the germline ends. The CDR3 contains 16 residues.

The V and J genes are TRBV10-1 and TRBJ1-6, with TRBD1 identical over 9 bases. The V segment lost 7 bases and the J segment 5 bases; nucleotides outside the gene matches: 21. The CDR3 spans 20 residues. Germline V gene data show CDR1 as WNHNN and CDR2 as SYGVQD (reference sequence). CDR3 sequence (DNA): TGCGCCAGCATATCCGGGACAGGGAATCCCGCCTCACTTCATAATTCACCCCTCCACTTT. It is translated as CASISGTGNPASLHNSPLHF.